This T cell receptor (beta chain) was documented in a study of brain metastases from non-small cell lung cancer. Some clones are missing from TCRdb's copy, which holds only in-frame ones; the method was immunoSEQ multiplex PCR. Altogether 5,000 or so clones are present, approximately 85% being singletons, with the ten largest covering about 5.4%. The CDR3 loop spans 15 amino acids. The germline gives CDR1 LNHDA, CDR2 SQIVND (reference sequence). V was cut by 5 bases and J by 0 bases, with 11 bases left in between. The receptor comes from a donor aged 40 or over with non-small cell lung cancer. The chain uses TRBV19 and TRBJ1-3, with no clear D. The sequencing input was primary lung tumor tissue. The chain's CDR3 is CASSGWISSGNTIYF. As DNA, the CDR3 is TGTGCCAGTAGTGGATGGATCAGCTCTGGAAACACCATATATTTT.